The T cell receptor (beta chain) described here comes from a study of T cell clusters in autoimmune cytopenias (dated by TCRdb to 2018 to 2020). Describing the broader study: TRB sequencing reached a median depth of 51,575 reads per sample and yielded a median of around 2,200 distinct TRB clonotypes per sample. Peripheral blood TRB and IGH repertoires were sequenced in autoimmune cytopenia patients at active disease and during treatment follow-up, alongside healthy, CLL and autoimmune hepatitis controls. The study aimed to test whether autoimmune cytopenia patients carry a disease-specific immune repertoire signature usable as a blood-based biomarker.

As concerns this clonotype: Its binding antigen is unknown.

As encoded in the germline V gene (reference sequence), CDR1 is LNHDA while CDR2 is SQIVND. The CDR3 spans 15 residues, from the cysteine through the phenylalanine. No DNA appears here. TRB rearrangements were amplified by multiplex PCR using a touch-down protocol with TRB-A and TRB-B primer pools mixed in one tube. Illumina adapters and sample indices were added to the amplicons through two consecutive PCR reactions performed with Phusion HS II polymerase. Amplicons were gel-purified with the NucleoSpin Gel and PCR Clean-up kit, then quantified by Qubit and quality-checked on an Agilent 2100 Bioanalyzer. Sequencing of the libraries was done on an Illumina MiSeq with 600-cycle, single-indexed, paired-end runs. As for how the authors treated the data: TRB reads were aligned and assembled with MiXCR version 2.1.12 using the default MiXCR reference library. A clone was defined by each unique CDR3 nucleotide sequence, and the analysis included only productive sequences with two or more reads. Repertoire diversity was assessed by alpha-parameterized diversity profiles (alpha 0 to 5), including Shannon (alpha 1) and Simpson (alpha 2) indices, computed with an R script. The tcR package was used to compute combinatorial TRB VJ usage, which was then compared between cohorts by principal component analysis with ade4. Using GLIPH, TCRbeta CDR3s were clustered on pairs of cohorts matched for age and read depth, and a Wilcoxon test was used to compare cluster frequencies. The reads went through TCRdb reprocessing, and each CDR3 protein sequence gets one entry with no DNA. Clone size and V and J calls follow TCRdb, not the original study. For this sample, the table gives 4,000 to 5,000 distinct CDR3 sequences. Roughly 71% of the sample is in the top ten clones.

Results the study describes overall, beyond this receptor: GLIPH suggested that primary autoimmune cytopenia patients lacked physiological T cell clusters: 45 to 60 clusters were exclusive to healthy donors versus about 17 exclusive to patients. The T cell clusters were defined only in silico, and the functional role of the clusters was left to be validated experimentally. Healthy donors had almost three times as many exclusive TRB clusters as active autoimmune hepatitis patients, a finding consistent with an autoimmunity-wide signature. In the comparison of secondary cytopenia with CLL, no cluster-lack signature showed up, apparently because the dominant lymphoma-associated repertoire masked the signature. The TRB repertoire shifts, including less even repertoires in secondary cytopenia and CLL, mostly reflected lymphoma bias and not autoimmunity.

Per sample, approximately 250 ng of peripheral blood genomic DNA, 35,000 to 40,000 genome equivalents, was used for TRB amplification. These data also featured in a second study, about T cell repertoires in aging, cancer and after chemotherapy. Taken from the second paper: Donors were distributed across six age groups ranging from 30 or younger to 70 or older, with at least three individuals included per group. In the hematological group, the paired samples taken before and after chemotherapy came from chronic lymphocytic leukemia patients who were treated with regimens based on fludarabine or bendamustine. In total, the full dataset held millions of TCR reads. Compared with age-matched healthy donors, untreated patients with either hematological or solid cancers had significantly lower TCR diversity in the blood along with higher clonality. Declining TCR diversity with age in healthy donors was mainly explained by loss of richness; in cancer patients, loss of evenness also contributed. Median generation probability increased over the chemotherapy interval in both cancer cohorts, suggesting repertoire reconstitution through rebound thymic output. According to the authors, the repertoire data do not allow conclusions to be drawn about immunological memory after chemotherapy. Lymphoid organ infiltration was present in hematological cancer patients, and this infiltration may itself impair thymic emigration or peripheral T cell expansion. To examine immunoaging and T cell reconstitution after chemotherapy, the study profiled TCR beta repertoires in peripheral blood from healthy donors and cancer patients. Alongside some 98 healthy donors serving as a reference group, the cohort included some 220 cancer patients, of whom more than 85 had hematological cancers and 124 had solid cancers. MiXCR versions 2.12 and 3.0.5 were used to process the TRB sequences. The repertoire metrics were Shannon diversity, evenness, clonality (defined as one minus evenness), and alpha-parameterized diversity profiles covering alpha 0 to 5. The IGoR algorithm was used to calculate generation probabilities for clones in the paired samples taken before and after chemotherapy.

The chain is encoded by TRBV19 joined to TRBJ2-4. The TCR sequence derives from a human donor with an autoimmune cytopenia or autoimmune hepatitis (not recorded which). The specimen was peripheral blood. The CDR3 corresponds to CASSKVGGFGNIQYF.